This paragraph covers one TCR beta chain sequence. Per the germline V gene, CDR1 is PRHDT and CDR2 is FYEKMQ (reference sequence). This CDR3 contains 13 residues. Trimming removed 5 bases from V and 5 bases from J; junction bases left unmatched: 6. The repertoire was sequenced with immunoSEQ multiplex PCR; TCRdb's copy has only in-frame clones and lacks some. Of about 97,000 clones in the sample, roughly 90% were seen once. This entry is derived from a study of graft-versus-host responses after intestinal transplantation. Study summary: Transplant recipients had multivisceral, liver-intestinal, or isolated intestinal grafts.

This chain uses TRBV13 with TRBJ2-7, with 7 bases lining up with TRBD1. The specimen was PBMCs, collected about 450 days after intestinal transplant. The source is a human patient who received an intestinal transplant, so some T cells may come from the graft donor. The CDR3 loop reads CASSVTGVHEQYF. CDR3 DNA sequence: TGTGCCAGCAGCGTCACAGGGGTCCACGAGCAGTACTTC.